This is a list of T cell receptor beta chains from one sample in a study of CD8 T cells in ankylosing spondylitis. One entry per CDR3 protein, called by TCRdb with MiXCR from the 5' RACE reads. The sample contains roughly 350,000 distinct CDR3 sequences, roughly 8% of which appear only once. Material: blood, either unsorted or a sorted T cell fraction (not recorded which). The receptors shown here come from a male donor with ankylosing spondylitis. Each CDR3 is given with its conserved first and last residue. Fields, in order: clone size, V gene, D gene, J gene, CDR3 protein, CDR3 DNA. A D gene is named only where the DNA matches it firmly. Not all rows give a size; the values are once, few, many and, for expanded clones, a class.

few,TRBV20-1,TRBD2,TRBJ2-1,CSAPERDLSYNEQFF,TGCAGTGCTCCAGAGCGGGACCTCTCCTACAATGAGCAGTTCTTC
-,TRBV7-2,-,TRBJ2-7,CASSLGGYRRYEQYF,TGTGCCAGCAGCTTAGGCGGCTATCGTCGTTACGAGCAGTACTTC
few,TRBV10-3,TRBD2,TRBJ2-1,CAISGLAGVVEQFF,TGTGCCATCAGCGGACTAGCGGGAGTTGTTGAGCAGTTCTTC
few,TRBV7-9,TRBD1,TRBJ1-2,CASSSGQGLNYGYTF,TGTGCCAGCAGCTCGGGACAGGGATTAAACTATGGCTACACCTTC
few,TRBV15,TRBD1,TRBJ2-5,CATSRDRGLETQYF,TGTGCCACCAGCAGGGACAGGGGTCTGGAGACCCAGTACTTC
-,TRBV7-2,-,TRBJ2-4,CASSLQSAKNIQYF,TGTGCCAGCAGCTTACAGTCGGCCAAAAACATTCAGTACTTC
few,TRBV6-2/TRBV6-3,TRBD1,TRBJ2-1,CASENRGQLNEQFF,TGTGCCAGCGAAAACAGGGGGCAATTGAATGAGCAGTTCTTC
many,TRBV20-1,TRBD2,TRBJ2-1,CSAFSGSYEQFF,TGCAGTGCTTTTAGCGGGAGTTATGAGCAGTTCTTC
few,TRBV5-4,-,TRBJ2-3,CASSLDSPDTQYF,TGTGCCAGCAGCTTGGACTCCCCAGATACGCAGTATTTT
many,TRBV5-1,TRBD2,TRBJ2-7,CASSLNAGDGYEQYF,TGCGCCAGCAGCTTGAATGCGGGAGACGGTTACGAGCAGTACTTC
-,TRBV20-1,TRBD2,TRBJ2-3,CSASSPEAGGTDTQYF,TGCAGTGCTAGCTCGCCCGAAGCGGGGGGCACAGATACGCAGTATTTT
-,TRBV20-1,-,TRBJ2-7,CSAGSSDRSYEQYF,TGCAGTGCTGGCTCGTCCGACCGGTCCTACGAGCAGTACTTC
few,TRBV7-9,-,TRBJ1-1,CASSLGDVTVNTEAFF,TGTGCCAGCAGCCTCGGCGACGTAACTGTGAACACTGAAGCTTTCTTT
-,TRBV24-1,TRBD1,TRBJ2-7,CATSEGTGYEQYF,TGTGCCACCAGTGAAGGGACAGGATACGAGCAGTACTTC
-,TRBV7-8,-,TRBJ2-3,CASRLTGSTDTQYF,TGTGCCAGCAGGTTAACAGGTAGCACAGATACGCAGTATTTT
many,TRBV27,-,TRBJ2-7,CASSFRQNYEQYF,TGTGCCAGCAGTTTTCGGCAGAACTACGAGCAGTACTTC
-,TRBV6-5,TRBD1,TRBJ2-7,CASSYSILGQGTEQYF,TGTGCCAGCAGTTACTCGATTCTGGGACAGGGTACCGAGCAGTACTTC
few,TRBV20-1,-,TRBJ1-5,CSARSGAGNQPQHF,TGCAGTGCTAGGTCAGGGGCCGGCAATCAGCCCCAGCATTTT
-,TRBV20-1,TRBD2,TRBJ2-6,CSASTEAGGTGANVLTF,TGCAGTGCCAGTACCGAAGCGGGAGGGACTGGGGCCAACGTCCTGACTTTC
many,TRBV10-3,TRBD1,TRBJ2-3,CAIRKAEQGMTDTQYF,TGTGCCATCAGAAAGGCAGAACAGGGGATGACAGATACGCAGTATTTT
few,TRBV7-9,TRBD1,TRBJ2-1,CASSHNGQGVSNEQFF,TGTGCCAGCAGTCATAACGGGCAGGGGGTGTCCAATGAGCAGTTCTTC
many,TRBV27,TRBD2,TRBJ2-1,CASTLLSGTEQFF,TGTGCCAGCACCTTGCTTAGCGGGACAGAGCAGTTCTTC
few,TRBV20-1,TRBD2,TRBJ2-3,CSARQLRLAGGPDTQYF,TGCAGTGCTAGACAACTTCGACTAGCGGGAGGGCCGGATACGCAGTATTTT
-,TRBV5-1,-,TRBJ2-5,CASSLGLAELQETQYF,TGCGCCAGCAGCTTGGGGTTAGCGGAACTCCAAGAGACCCAGTACTTC
-,TRBV6-2/TRBV6-3,-,TRBJ1-5,CASTTRIGDQPQHF,TGTGCCAGCACCACCCGGATCGGGGATCAGCCCCAGCATTTT
-,TRBV11-1,-,TRBJ2-3,CASSARLVSDTQYF,TGTGCCAGCAGCGCGAGACTAGTCTCAGATACGCAGTATTTT
-,TRBV4-2,TRBD2,TRBJ2-1,CASSQDPLAGVNNEQFF,TGTGCCAGCAGCCAAGACCCTCTAGCGGGAGTAAACAATGAGCAGTTCTTC
-,TRBV5-5,-,TRBJ1-6,CASSLRDWGTANSPLHF,TGTGCCAGCAGCTTGAGGGATTGGGGGACGGCAAATTCACCCCTCCACTTT
few,TRBV29-1,-,TRBJ2-3,CSARRTDRSSTDTQYF,TGCAGCGCCAGACGGACAGACCGCTCTAGCACAGATACGCAGTATTTT
-,TRBV12-3/TRBV12-4,-,TRBJ2-5,CASSFSGAGETQYF,TGTGCCAGCAGTTTTTCGGGGGCCGGGGAGACCCAGTACTTC
few,TRBV12-3/TRBV12-4,-,TRBJ2-1,CASGTSYNEQFF,TGTGCCAGCGGGACTTCCTACAATGAGCAGTTCTTC
-,TRBV4-3,TRBD2,TRBJ2-2,CASSQAHAGTSRRTGELFF,TGCGCCAGCAGCCAAGCCCACGCCGGGACTAGCAGGCGGACCGGGGAGCTGTTTTTT
-,TRBV7-2,TRBD2,TRBJ2-7,CASSSLLAASYEQYF,TGTGCCAGCAGCTCACTTCTAGCGGCCTCCTACGAGCAGTACTTC
-,TRBV21-1,-,TRBJ2-2,CASRGTETSTGELFF,TGTGCCAGCAGGGGGACAGAAACTTCTACCGGGGAGCTGTTTTTT
few,TRBV2,-,TRBJ2-7,CASSDILAYEGEQYF,TGTGCCAGCAGTGATATTTTGGCCTATGAGGGGGAGCAGTACTTC
-,TRBV7-9,-,TRBJ2-2,CASSSTGTNTGELFF,TGTGCCAGCAGCTCCACAGGGACGAACACCGGGGAGCTGTTTTTT
many,TRBV9,TRBD1,TRBJ1-3,CASSVDRGLNTIYF,TGTGCCAGCAGCGTCGACAGGGGCCTCAACACCATATATTTT
many,TRBV29-1,-,TRBJ2-1,CSVAVRDFSYNEQFF,TGCAGCGTTGCGGTTAGGGATTTCTCCTACAATGAGCAGTTCTTC
few,TRBV5-1,-,TRBJ2-2,CASSLEPTGGTGELFF,TGCGCCAGCAGCTTAGAACCAACCGGGGGCACCGGGGAGCTGTTTTTT
many,TRBV29-1,TRBD1,TRBJ2-7,CSVSRGTGAHEQYF,TGCAGCGTGAGCCGCGGGACAGGGGCCCACGAGCAGTACTTC
-,TRBV19,-,TRBJ2-7,CASRLRPGPPYEQYF,TGTGCCAGCCGCCTGCGGCCGGGGCCGCCCTACGAGCAGTACTTC
many,TRBV7-8,-,TRBJ2-7,CASSLVSGGFSEQYF,TGTGCCAGCAGCTTAGTTTCCGGAGGATTTAGCGAGCAGTACTTC
few,TRBV5-1,-,TRBJ2-1,CASSLAAAWEQFF,TGCGCCAGCAGCTTGGCGGCAGCTTGGGAGCAGTTCTTC
many,TRBV20-1,-,TRBJ1-5,CSARDIRGSNQPQHF,TGCAGTGCTAGAGATATCAGGGGTAGCAATCAGCCCCAGCATTTT
many,TRBV6-2/TRBV6-3,TRBD2,TRBJ2-7,CASSQPGLAAYEQYF,TGTGCCAGCAGTCAACCGGGACTAGCCGCATACGAGCAGTACTTC
-,TRBV7-6,TRBD2,TRBJ2-1,CASRPGLAGHQEKQFF,TGTGCCAGCAGACCGGGGCTAGCGGGCCACCAGGAGAAGCAGTTCTTC
many,TRBV4-2,-,TRBJ1-1,CASSQGTTWGNTEAFF,TGTGCCAGCAGCCAAGGCACAACCTGGGGGAACACTGAAGCTTTCTTT
-,TRBV5-1,-,TRBJ2-6,CASSGRVSGANVLTF,TGCGCCAGCAGCGGTAGAGTGTCTGGGGCCAACGTCCTGACTTTC
few,TRBV7-2,TRBD1,TRBJ1-5,CASSLGQGAIPLTHGNQPQHF,TGTGCCAGCAGCTTGGGACAGGGGGCGATTCCCTTAACGCATGGCAATCAGCCCCAGCATTTT
many,TRBV12-3/TRBV12-4,-,TRBJ1-3,CASSLRWGALSGNTIYF,TGTGCCAGCAGTTTAAGATGGGGGGCTTTAAGTGGAAACACCATATATTTT
many,TRBV10-3,-,TRBJ2-1,CAISGTSPTYNEQFF,TGTGCCATCAGTGGAACCAGCCCAACCTACAATGAGCAGTTCTTC
many,TRBV7-2,-,TRBJ2-1,CASSLTGDPHTEQFF,TGTGCCAGCAGCTTAACAGGTGATCCCCACACTGAGCAGTTCTTC
few,TRBV12-3/TRBV12-4,-,TRBJ2-2,CASSFQGLANTGELFF,TGTGCCAGCAGTTTCCAGGGGCTCGCGAACACCGGGGAGCTGTTTTTT
-,TRBV29-1,TRBD1,TRBJ2-7,CSATGQGALAEQYF,TGCAGCGCCACAGGACAGGGGGCGCTTGCCGAGCAGTACTTC
few,TRBV30,-,TRBJ1-5,CAWSSREDQPQHF,TGTGCCTGGAGTAGTAGGGAGGATCAGCCCCAGCATTTT
many,TRBV7-8,-,TRBJ2-7,CASSLGGQLYEQYF,TGTGCCAGCAGCTTAGGGGGACAACTCTACGAGCAGTACTTC
-,TRBV20-1,-,TRBJ2-5,CSATTGQGGQETQYF,TGCAGTGCTACCACCGGGCAGGGGGGCCAAGAGACCCAGTACTTC
many,TRBV7-2,-,TRBJ1-2,CASSAQVRDIGNYGYTF,TGTGCCAGCAGCGCCCAAGTCCGGGACATAGGAAACTATGGCTACACCTTC
few,TRBV10-3,-,TRBJ2-7,CAISESSLEYEQYF,TGTGCCATCAGTGAGTCGTCACTAGAGTACGAGCAGTACTTC
-,TRBV2,-,TRBJ2-3,CASGIRWAALGDTQYF,TGTGCCAGCGGCATCCGGTGGGCAGCCTTGGGAGATACGCAGTATTTT